Presented here are 2 T cell receptor beta chains from one specimen sequenced in a study of T cell responses to AZD1222 COVID-19 vaccine. Generated by immunoSEQ multiplex PCR, the TCRdb table keeps only in-frame clones and is missing some. This table holds 60,000 to 90,000 clones, more than 60% found once. The sample in question was peripheral blood, obtained 28 days after the second dose of the MenACWY control vaccine. The receptors here all came from an adult who received the MenACWY meningococcal vaccine as a control.

The chain employs TRBV13 and TRBJ2-7; 12 bases fit TRBD2. Germline CDR1 reads PRHDT; CDR2 reads FYEKMQ (reference sequence). After removal of 4 bases from V and 3 bases from J, the junction contained 4 bases not matched to a gene. This CDR3 region has 15 residues. Here the CDR3 reads CASSSGLAGIYEQYF. CDR3 nucleotides: TGTGCCAGCAGCTCTGGACTAGCGGGAATCTACGAGCAGTACTTC.

This sequence joins TRBV11-2 and TRBJ1-2; a weak D match, TRBD1 (6 bases). This CDR3 comprises 11 residues. CDR1 is SGHAT and CDR2 is FQNNGV in the germline V gene. The V gene lost 9 bases and the J gene lost 10 bases, with 15 bases spanning the gap. This chain's CDR3 is CASGRRGDYTF. The CDR3 DNA follows: TGTGCCAGTGGACGGAGGGGGGACTACACCTTC.